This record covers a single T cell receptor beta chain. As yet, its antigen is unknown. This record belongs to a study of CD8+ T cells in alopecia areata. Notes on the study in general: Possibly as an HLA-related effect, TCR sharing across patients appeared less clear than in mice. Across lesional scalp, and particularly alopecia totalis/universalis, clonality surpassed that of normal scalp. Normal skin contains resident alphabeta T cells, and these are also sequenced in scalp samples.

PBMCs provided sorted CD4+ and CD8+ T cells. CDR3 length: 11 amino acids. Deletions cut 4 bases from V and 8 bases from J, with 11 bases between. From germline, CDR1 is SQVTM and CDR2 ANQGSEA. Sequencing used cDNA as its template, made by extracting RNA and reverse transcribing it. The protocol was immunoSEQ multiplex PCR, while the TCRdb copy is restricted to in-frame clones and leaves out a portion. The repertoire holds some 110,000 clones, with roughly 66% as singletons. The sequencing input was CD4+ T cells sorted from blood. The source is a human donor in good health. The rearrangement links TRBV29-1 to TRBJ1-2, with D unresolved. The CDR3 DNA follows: TGCAGCGTTGGGTCCAACGGGGGCTACACCTTC. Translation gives CSVGSNGGYTF.